This T cell receptor beta chain was profiled in a study of TIL therapy for anti-PD-1-resistant metastatic lung cancer. Study-wide background: Patients had a median age of around 54 years (range about 35-85).

Germline CDR1 is SNHLY and CDR2 is FYNNEI. This CDR3 is built from 15 residues. V trimming: 11 bases; J trimming: 5 bases; junction bases outside the gene matches: 15. The libraries were made with immunoSEQ v3. Sequencing depth was about 2 million read pairs for survey level, 5-6 million for deep. Profiling relied on immunoSEQ multiplex PCR, and the TCRdb table lists in-frame clones only, not all of them. The table includes about 52,000 clones, roughly 85% detected once. As for time point: pre-treatment sample, taken before nivolumab and TIL therapy. The sequenced sample was blood, obtained at baseline. The chain is built from TRBV2 and TRBJ2-5; TRBD2 matches 9 bases. This TCR derives from a woman aged 25-85 years with non-small cell lung cancer. The CDR3 DNA follows: TGTGCCTCCCGCCCAGGGGCTAGCGGGATTGAGACCCAGTACTTC. Its translation: CASRPGASGIETQYF. The full variable domain, in which reference TRBV2 and TRBJ2-5 provide the parts outside the CDR3, is EPEVTQTPSHQVTQMGQEVILRCVPISNHLYFYWYRQILGQKVEFLVSFYNNEISEKSEIFDDQFSVERPDGSNFTLKIRSTKLEDSAMYFCASRPGASGIETQYFGPGTRLLVL.